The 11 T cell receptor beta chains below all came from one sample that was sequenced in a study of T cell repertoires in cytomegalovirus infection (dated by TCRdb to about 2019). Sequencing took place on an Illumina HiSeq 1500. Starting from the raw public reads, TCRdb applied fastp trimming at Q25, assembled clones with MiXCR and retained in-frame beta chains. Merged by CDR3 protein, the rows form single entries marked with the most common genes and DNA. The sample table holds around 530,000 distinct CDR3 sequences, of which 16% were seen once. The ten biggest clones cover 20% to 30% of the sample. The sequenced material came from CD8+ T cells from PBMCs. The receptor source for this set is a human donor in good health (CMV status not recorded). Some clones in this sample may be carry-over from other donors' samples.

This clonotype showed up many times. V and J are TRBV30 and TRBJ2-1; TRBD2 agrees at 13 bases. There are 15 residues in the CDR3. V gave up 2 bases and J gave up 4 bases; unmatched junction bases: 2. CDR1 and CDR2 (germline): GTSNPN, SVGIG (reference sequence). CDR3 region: CAWSSTSGRYNEQFF. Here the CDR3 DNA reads TGTGCCTGGAGTTCGACTAGCGGGAGGTACAATGAGCAGTTCTTC.

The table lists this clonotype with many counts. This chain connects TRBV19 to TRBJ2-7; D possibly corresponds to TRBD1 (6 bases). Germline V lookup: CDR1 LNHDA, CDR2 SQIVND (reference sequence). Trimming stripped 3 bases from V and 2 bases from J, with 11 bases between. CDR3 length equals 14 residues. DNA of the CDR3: TGTGCCAGTAGTATTGGGACAAGTACCTACGAGCAGTACTTC. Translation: CASSIGTSTYEQYF. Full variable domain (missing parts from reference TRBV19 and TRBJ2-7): DGGITQSPKYLFRKEGQNVTLSCEQNLNHDAMYWYRQDPGQGLRLIYYSQIVNDFQKGDIAEGYSVSREKKESFPLTVTSAQKNPTAFYLCASSIGTSTYEQYFGPGTRLTVT.

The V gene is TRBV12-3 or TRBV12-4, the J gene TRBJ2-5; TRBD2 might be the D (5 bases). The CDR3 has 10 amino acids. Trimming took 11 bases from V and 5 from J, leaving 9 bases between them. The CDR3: CASGGETQYF. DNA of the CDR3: TGTGCCTCCGGCGGGGAGACCCAGTACTTC.

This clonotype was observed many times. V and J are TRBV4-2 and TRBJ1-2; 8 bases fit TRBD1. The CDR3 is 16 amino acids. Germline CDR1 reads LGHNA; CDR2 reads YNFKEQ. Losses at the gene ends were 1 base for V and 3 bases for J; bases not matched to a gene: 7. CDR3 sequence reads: CASSQGSGQGHYGYTF. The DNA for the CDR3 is TGTGCCAGCAGCCAAGGATCCGGACAGGGACACTATGGCTACACCTTC.

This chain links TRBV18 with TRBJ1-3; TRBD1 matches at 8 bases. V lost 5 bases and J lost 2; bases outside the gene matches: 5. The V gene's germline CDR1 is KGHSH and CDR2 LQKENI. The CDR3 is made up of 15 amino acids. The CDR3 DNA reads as TGTGCCAGCTCAACAACGGACAGGGCTGGAAACACCATATATTTT. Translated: CASSTTDRAGNTIYF.

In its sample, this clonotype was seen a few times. CDR3 protein: CATSKDRAEQYF. CDR3 bases: TGTGCCACCAGCAAGGACAGGGCCGAGCAGTACTTC. The rearrangement uses TRBV15 and TRBJ2-7; 8 nucleotides line up with TRBD1. The V and J ends lost 4 bases and 6 bases, in that order; junction bases with no gene match: 2. The CDR3 has 12 residues. Germline values: CDR1 LNHNV, CDR2 YYDKDF (reference sequence).

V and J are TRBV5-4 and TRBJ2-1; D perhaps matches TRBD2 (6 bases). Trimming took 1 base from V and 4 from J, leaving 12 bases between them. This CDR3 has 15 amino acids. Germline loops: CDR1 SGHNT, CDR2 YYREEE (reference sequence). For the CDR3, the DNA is TGTGCCAGCAGCTTGACTAGCCTGGCGTACAATGAGCAGTTCTTC. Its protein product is CASSLTSLAYNEQFF.

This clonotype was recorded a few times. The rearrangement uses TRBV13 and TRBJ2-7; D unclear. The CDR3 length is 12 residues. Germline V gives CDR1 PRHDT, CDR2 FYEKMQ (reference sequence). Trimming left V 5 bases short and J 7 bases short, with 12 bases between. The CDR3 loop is CASSKGSKEQYF. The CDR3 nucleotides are TGTGCCAGCAGCAAAGGGTCTAAAGAGCAGTACTTC.

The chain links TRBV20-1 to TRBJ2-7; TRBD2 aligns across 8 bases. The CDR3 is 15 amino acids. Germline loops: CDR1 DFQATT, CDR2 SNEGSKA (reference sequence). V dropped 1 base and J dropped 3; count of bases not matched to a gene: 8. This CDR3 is CSARVRGGLSYEQYF. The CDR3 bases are TGCAGTGCTAGAGTCCGCGGGGGGCTAAGCTACGAGCAGTACTTC.

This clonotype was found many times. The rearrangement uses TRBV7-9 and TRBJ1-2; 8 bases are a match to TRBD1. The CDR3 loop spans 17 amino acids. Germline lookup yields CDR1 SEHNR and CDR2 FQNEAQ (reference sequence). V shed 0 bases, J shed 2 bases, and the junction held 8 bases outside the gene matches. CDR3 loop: CASSLAAGQGANYGYTF. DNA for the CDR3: TGTGCCAGCAGCTTAGCGGCCGGACAGGGTGCAAACTATGGCTACACCTTC.

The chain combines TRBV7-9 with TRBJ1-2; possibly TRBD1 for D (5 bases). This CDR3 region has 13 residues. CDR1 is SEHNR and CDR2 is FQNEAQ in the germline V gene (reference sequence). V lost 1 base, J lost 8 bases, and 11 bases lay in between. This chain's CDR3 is CASSLDRMGGYTF. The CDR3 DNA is TGTGCCAGCAGCTTAGACAGGATGGGAGGCTACACCTTC.